Here is one TCR beta chain with its context. Germline assignment: CDR1 SQVTM and CDR2 ANQGSEA. The CDR3 is 14 residues long. V was clipped by 3 bases and J by 0 bases, with 6 bases between them. These data originate in a study of blood T cell repertoires in COVID-19. Profiling relied on immunoSEQ multiplex PCR, and the TCRdb table lists in-frame clones only, not all of them. The sample yields approximately 70,000 clones, around 92% seen once. The specimen was peripheral blood. The chain employs TRBV29-1 and TRBJ2-6; D is undetermined. This receptor was taken from a human donor with active COVID-19. The donor label of this sample is uncertain. The CDR3 here is CSVDENSGANVLTF. The CDR3 DNA is TGCAGCGTTGATGAGAACTCTGGGGCCAACGTCCTGACTTTC.